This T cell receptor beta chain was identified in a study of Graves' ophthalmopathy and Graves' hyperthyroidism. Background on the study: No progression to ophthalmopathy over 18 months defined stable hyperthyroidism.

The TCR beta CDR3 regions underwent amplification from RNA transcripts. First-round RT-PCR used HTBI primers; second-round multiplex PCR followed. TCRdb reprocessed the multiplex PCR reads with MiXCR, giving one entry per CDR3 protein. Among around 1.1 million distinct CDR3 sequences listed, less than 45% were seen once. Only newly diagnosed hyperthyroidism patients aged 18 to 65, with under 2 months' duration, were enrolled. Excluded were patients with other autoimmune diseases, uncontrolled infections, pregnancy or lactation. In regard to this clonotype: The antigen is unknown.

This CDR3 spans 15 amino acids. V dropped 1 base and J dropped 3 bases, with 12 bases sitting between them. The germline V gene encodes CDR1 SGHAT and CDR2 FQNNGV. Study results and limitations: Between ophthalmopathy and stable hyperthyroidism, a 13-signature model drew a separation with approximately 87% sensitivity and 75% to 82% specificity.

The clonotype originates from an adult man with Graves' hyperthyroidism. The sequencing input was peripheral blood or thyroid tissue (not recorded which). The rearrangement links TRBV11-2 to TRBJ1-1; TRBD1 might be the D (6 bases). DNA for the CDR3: TGTGCCAGCAGCTTAGTGGTCAGGGGCGACACTGAAGCTTTCTTT. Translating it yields CASSLVVRGDTEAFF.